The 23 T cell receptor beta chains below were found in one sample sequenced in a study of Graves' ophthalmopathy and Graves' hyperthyroidism (dated by TCRdb to 2017 to 2018). Sequencing was performed on an Illumina HiSeq 2000. TCR beta CDR3 regions were amplified from RNA transcripts for repertoire sequencing. A first-round RT-PCR used HTBI primers with the Qiagen OneStep RT-PCR kit, followed by a second-round multiplex PCR, size selection and purification. The public reads were run again by TCRdb, first through fastp at Q25 and then through MiXCR, and only productive beta chains were kept. Each CDR3 protein gets just one entry, which takes the most common genes and DNA from the rows behind it. For this sample the table gives over a million distinct CDR3 sequences, of which 36% were detected only once. Roughly 10% of the sample lies in the top ten. Sequencing was carried out using peripheral blood or thyroid tissue (not recorded which). The source of these receptors is an adult man with Graves' hyperthyroidism.

This chain links TRBV7-2 with TRBJ1-3; no firm D call. This CDR3 is 8 amino acids long. V gave up 8 bases and J gave up 8 bases, with 1 base separating them. Germline assignment: CDR1 SGHTA and CDR2 FQGNSA. The CDR3 loop reads CASYTIYF. The CDR3 bases are TGTGCCAGCTACACCATATATTTT.

This clonotype was detected many times. The chain has TRBV7-3 and TRBJ1-2; D perhaps matches TRBD1 (5 bases). The V gene lost 5 bases and the J gene lost 2 bases, with 21 bases spanning the gap. The CDR3 spans 17 residues. Germline V gene sequence: CDR1 SGHTA, CDR2 FQGTGA. The DNA of the CDR3 is TGTGCCAGCAGCACAACGACTTCGGAAGGGGTCAACTATGGCTACACCTTC. Protein sequence: CASSTTTSEGVNYGYTF.

The genes are TRBV9 and TRBJ1-1; 7 positions agree with TRBD1. The junction had 7 bases not matched to a gene; V was cut back by 3 bases and J by 2 bases. This CDR3 is 15 amino acids long. From germline, CDR1 is SGDLS and CDR2 YYNGEE. The CDR3 DNA is TGTGCCAGCAGCGGGGGACAGAGGGCCAACACTGAAGCTTTCTTT. This codes for CASSGGQRANTEAFF.

On this clonotype: With a much larger clone just one base away, this may be a read error. This chain links TRBV9 with TRBJ1-6; 10 bases align to TRBD1. Germline CDR1 reads SGDLS; CDR2 reads YYNGEE. V lost 4 bases, J lost 9 bases, and 7 bases stayed unmatched. The CDR3 contains 15 residues. CDR3 amino acids: CASSQDGTGVSPLHF. The CDR3 bases are TGTGCCAGCAGCCAAGATGGGACAGGGGTTTCACCCCTCCACTTT.

Notes on this clonotype: A much larger clone lies a single base off, so this may be a read error. The genes are TRBV20-1 and TRBJ1-5; no definite D call. V was clipped by 5 bases and J by 5 bases, with 13 bases between them. The CDR3 is made up of 13 amino acids. Germline loops: CDR1 DFQATT, CDR2 SNEGSKA (reference sequence). The CDR3 here is CSALPRSYQPQHF. DNA for the CDR3: TGCAGTGCTCTTCCCCGTTCGTATCAGCCCCAGCATTTT.

This CDR3 is CASSPRDSGNGYTF. For the CDR3, the DNA is TGTGCCAGCAGCCCTAGGGACAGTGGGAATGGCTACACCTTC. The V and J genes are TRBV7-9 and TRBJ1-2, with 7 bases identical to TRBD1. The germline V gene has CDR1 SEHNR and CDR2 FQNEAQ (reference sequence). The ends lost 5 bases at V and 6 bases at J; junction bases unmatched: 9. The CDR3 length is 14 residues.

In this sample, this clonotype turned up a few times. The chain has TRBV7-8 and TRBJ2-5; 8 bases are shared with TRBD1. CDR3 length: 17 residues. Germline V gene lookup returns CDR1 SGHVS and CDR2 FQNEAQ. V lost 3 bases, J lost 4 bases, and 13 bases stayed unmatched. The chain's CDR3 is CASSLRPGTGASETQYF. DNA of the CDR3: TGTGCCAGCAGCTTGAGGCCCGGGACAGGAGCATCAGAGACCCAGTACTTC.

The chain combines TRBV5-1 with TRBJ2-6, with 7 bases lining up with TRBD1. V gave up 0 bases and J gave up 3 bases; unmatched junction bases: 12. This CDR3 has 19 residues. Germline CDR1 is SGHRS and CDR2 is YFSETQ. The CDR3 coding sequence is TGCGCCAGCAGCTTGGAGTTTTGGGACAGTCATTATGGGGCCAACGTCCTGACTTTC. Protein product: CASSLEFWDSHYGANVLTF.

This chain links TRBV6-6 with TRBJ1-6; 8 bases are shared with TRBD1. V shed 6 bases and J 9 bases; nucleotides not matched to a gene: 16. From germline, CDR1 is MNHNY and CDR2 SVGAGI (reference sequence). This CDR3 contains 17 residues. This CDR3 reads CASRSQGAGDVGSPLHF. The CDR3 nucleotides are TGTGCCAGCAGGAGCCAGGGGGCTGGGGACGTTGGTTCACCCCTCCACTTT.

The chain couples TRBV3-1 to TRBJ1-2; tentatively, D is TRBD1 (5 bases). This CDR3 spans 15 amino acids. The germline CDR1 and CDR2 sequences are LGHDT and YNNKEL (reference sequence). V was clipped by 8 bases and J by 1 base, with 17 bases between them. The CDR3 DNA is TGTGCCAGCCAGCAAGGCAGGGACTATAACTATGGCTACACCTTC. Protein: CASQQGRDYNYGYTF.

This clonotype has a handful of counts. The V gene is TRBV4-1, the J gene TRBJ2-6; D may be TRBD2 (7 bases). Germline assignment: CDR1 MGHRA and CDR2 YSYEKL. CDR3 size: 16 residues. Trimming pared 2 bases from V and 2 bases from J, leaving 10 bases between. The CDR3 loop reads CASSQKGGAGANVLTF. CDR3 nucleotide sequence: TGCGCCAGCAGCCAAAAAGGGGGGGCTGGGGCCAACGTCCTGACTTTC.

In its sample, this clonotype was seen many times. The chain combines TRBV5-8 with TRBJ1-6; 9 positions match TRBD1. The germline V gene encodes CDR1 SGHTS and CDR2 YDEGEE. With 3 bases clipped from V and 10 bases from J, the junction kept 11 bases outside the gene matches. The CDR3 extends over 16 amino acids. CDR3 DNA sequence: TGTGCCAGCAGCTGGAACCGGGACAGGGTGGTCTCACCCCTCCACTTT. Its translation is CASSWNRDRVVSPLHF.

To note about this clonotype: Given a much more abundant clone one base away, this may be a read error. The J gene is TRBJ2-5, the V gene TRBV11-2; the D is unclear. The CDR3 consists of 15 residues. Trimming cost V 0 bases and J 2 bases, with 10 bases left between them. The germline V gene has CDR1 SGHAT and CDR2 FQNNGV. The CDR3 loop is CASSLDERSQETQYF. DNA of the CDR3: TGTGCCAGCAGCTTAGACGAACGTAGTCAAGAGACCCAGTACTTC.

The chain has TRBV10-3 and TRBJ2-7; D is possibly TRBD1 (6 bases). Germline V CDR1 and CDR2: ENHRY, SYGVKD. The CDR3 sequence is 16 residues long. V was shortened by 10 bases and J by 5 bases, with 27 bases between the two germline ends. This CDR3 is CASTSARARGWHEQYF. The CDR3 coding sequence is TGTGCCAGCACTTCGGCAAGGGCCAGGGGTTGGCACGAGCAGTACTTC.

This clonotype was observed many times. The CDR3 region has the DNA TGTGCCAGCAGCGTCCTCCCCTCGTCCATGAACACTGAAGCTTTCTTT. Protein sequence: CASSVLPSSMNTEAFF. V usage is TRBV9 and J usage is TRBJ1-1; no clear D gene. The V end lost 2 bases, the J end lost 0 bases, and 14 bases lay between the germline ends. This CDR3 comprises 16 residues. Germline V gene lookup returns CDR1 SGDLS and CDR2 YYNGEE.

The CDR3 reads CASSLSGGGRRGSPLHF. The CDR3, as DNA: TGTGCCAGCAGTTTATCCGGCGGGGGCAGGAGGGGATCACCCCTCCACTTT. The rearrangement joins TRBV12-3 or TRBV12-4 to TRBJ1-6; possible D gene TRBD1, 6 bases. V was shortened by 2 bases and J by 10 bases, with 21 bases between the two germline ends. This CDR3 is 17 amino acids long.

This clonotype appeared a few times. The V call is TRBV7-3, the J call TRBJ2-7, with 7 bases aligning to TRBD1. V gave up 6 bases and J gave up 0 bases; unmatched junction bases: 11. The CDR3 spans 16 residues. Germline values: CDR1 SGHTA, CDR2 FQGTGA. CDR3 sequence: CASSPFGQESSYEQYF. The CDR3 DNA reads TGTGCCAGCAGTCCGTTTGGACAGGAGAGCTCCTACGAGCAGTACTTC.

This clonotype appeared a few times. The CDR3 is CASSGDRDRGRYTIYF. In DNA form, the CDR3 reads TGTGCCAGCAGCGGAGACCGGGACAGGGGGCGTTACACCATATATTTT. The chain recombines TRBV9 with TRBJ1-3; 12 nucleotides agree with TRBD1. Germline trimming cut 3 bases from V and 8 bases from J; bases unmatched to any gene: 9. Germline V CDR1 and CDR2: SGDLS, YYNGEE. The CDR3 runs 16 residues.

This clonotype was detected ten times or more. V is TRBV11-2 and J is TRBJ2-7; 9 nucleotides align to TRBD2. V was clipped by 10 bases and J by 4 bases; unmatched bases: 11. The germline gives CDR1 SGHAT, CDR2 FQNNGV. This CDR3 has 14 amino acids. For the CDR3, the DNA is TGTGCCACCAATCCCCAGGCGGGAGGGTACGAGCAGTACTTC. Translation gives CATNPQAGGYEQYF.

This clonotype was seen only a few times. This chain links TRBV9 with TRBJ2-7; D uncertain. The CDR3 sequence is 15 residues long. The germline V gene has CDR1 SGDLS and CDR2 YYNGEE. Trimming stripped 0 bases from V and 2 bases from J, with 12 bases between. CDR3 amino acids: CASSVDFGQTYEQYF. The CDR3 DNA reads as TGTGCCAGCAGCGTAGACTTCGGGCAGACCTACGAGCAGTACTTC.

This clonotype showed up many times. The chain couples TRBV11-2 to TRBJ2-7, with 10 bases that match TRBD2. Germline V lookup: CDR1 SGHAT, CDR2 FQNNGV. The CDR3 is 16 residues long. The J segment lost 7 bases and the V segment lost 6 bases, leaving 15 bases of the junction unmatched. CDR3 coding DNA: TGTGCCAGCAGTCCAAACAGGCTAGCGGGAGCAGGGGAGCAGTACTTC. It yields the protein CASSPNRLAGAGEQYF.

The J gene is TRBJ1-2, the V gene TRBV15; a possible D gene is TRBD1 (6 bases). This CDR3 contains 14 residues. Germline V lookup: CDR1 LNHNV, CDR2 YYDKDF (reference sequence). The germline V and J ends were trimmed by 6 bases and 3 bases, with 14 bases remaining between them. The DNA of the CDR3 is TGTGCCACCAGATTGGGGCACAGGGACTATGGCTACACCTTC. Encoded protein: CATRLGHRDYGYTF.

This clonotype was seen more than once but under ten times. The chain joins TRBV9 to TRBJ2-7, with a weak D call TRBD2 (5 bases). V lost 3 bases, J lost 2 bases, and 15 bases lay in between. The CDR3 contains 15 residues. Per the germline V gene, CDR1 is SGDLS and CDR2 is YYNGEE. The CDR3 sequence is CASSARGLSTYEQYF. DNA of the CDR3: TGTGCCAGCAGCGCCCGAGGACTCTCCACCTACGAGCAGTACTTC.